One and the same sample provided the 14 T cell receptor beta chains below, sequenced in a study of blood T cells in healthy people across ages. Sample-barcoded 5' priming and a J-beta primer mix drove a second PCR of about 7 to 11 cycles. MiXCR was run by TCRdb on the 5' RACE reads, yielding one entry per CDR3 protein. This table holds 1.6 million or so distinct CDR3 sequences, 30% to 35% found once. Material for sequencing was blood. These receptors originate from a woman in her 30s in good health.

The genes are TRBV5-1 and TRBJ1-1; D is undetermined. CDR3 length: 14 amino acids. V shed 1 base and J shed 5 bases, with 12 bases lying between them. Germline CDR1 is SGHRS and CDR2 is YFSETQ. The DNA of the CDR3 is TGCGCCAGCAGCTTGTATTCCTCGGGGACTGAAGCTTTCTTT. It codes for CASSLYSSGTEAFF. Combining the CDR3 with reference TRBV5-1 and TRBJ1-1 gives the whole variable domain KAGVTQTPRYLIKTRGQQVTLSCSPISGHRSVSWYQQTPGQGLQFLFEYFSETQRNKGNFPGRFSGRQFSNSRSEMNVSTLELGDSALYLCASSLYSSGTEAFFGQGTRLTVV.

A single count supports this clonotype. This rearrangement joins TRBV6-5 to TRBJ2-3; TRBD2 matches 9 bases. The CDR3 is 14 amino acids. V gave up 11 bases and J gave up 2 bases; unmatched junction bases: 8. Germline V gene sequence: CDR1 MNHEY, CDR2 SVGAGI. Here the CDR3 DNA reads TGTGCCGGCATATCTAGCGGGAACACAGATACGCAGTATTTT. Translating it yields CAGISSGNTDTQYF.

For this clonotype: Germline is not matched at one junction end, which may reflect a read error. V usage is TRBV29-1 and J usage is TRBJ2-3; D is possibly TRBD1 (5 bases). The CDR3 has 13 residues. Germline loops: CDR1 SQVTM, CDR2 ANQGSEA. The CDR3 protein is CSVGGFLPDTRYF. Here the CDR3 DNA reads TGCAGCGTTGGGGGCTTTTTGCCAGATACGCGGTATTTT.

V usage is TRBV2 and J usage is TRBJ2-3, with D perhaps being TRBD1 or TRBD2 (6 bases each). Germline values: CDR1 SNHLY, CDR2 FYNNEI. Trimming cost V 4 bases and J 3 bases, with 20 bases left between them. This CDR3 is 17 amino acids long. The CDR3 nucleotides read TGTGCCAGCAGTGTGGAGGAGGGGGGAGGATGGACAGATACGCAGTATTTT. Its translation is CASSVEEGGGWTDTQYF.

Of note for this clonotype: A read error may produce the germline difference seen at one junction end. The genes are TRBV5-1 and TRBJ1-2; D is undetermined. Germline V gives CDR1 SGHRS, CDR2 YFSETQ. The CDR3 runs 13 residues. The CDR3 protein is CAGSLNDGNGYTF. The CDR3 DNA follows: TGCGCCGGCAGCCTTAATGATGGGAATGGCTACACCTTC.

As concerns this clonotype: This likely comes from a read error, as the CDR3 has no conserved phenylalanine or tryptophan at its end. J is TRBJ2-1 and V is TRBV28; TRBD2 matches 14 bases. This CDR3 is 16 amino acids long. J lost 8 bases, V lost 3 bases, and 6 bases had no gene match. The germline CDR1 and CDR2 sequences are MDHEN and SYDVKM. The CDR3 loop reads CASSLGLAGVQYEQFV. In nucleotides, the CDR3 is TGTGCCAGCAGTTTGGGACTAGCGGGAGTTCAGTATGAGCAGTTCGTC.

The genes are TRBV3-1 and TRBJ2-4, with D possibly being TRBD2 (6 bases). This CDR3 region has 18 residues. V lost 1 base, J lost 0 bases, and 16 bases lay in between. Germline assignment: CDR1 LGHDT and CDR2 YNNKEL (reference sequence). The CDR3 bases are TGTGCCAGCAGCCAAGGAATTGGAGTTAGCGGAGCCAAAAACATTCAGTACTTC. Its translation is CASSQGIGVSGAKNIQYF.

This clonotype came up many times. CDR3 bases: TGTGCCAGCAGCTTAGGGGACGGATCCGGGGCCTACGAGCAGTACTTC. Its translation is CASSLGDGSGAYEQYF. This chain links TRBV7-6 with TRBJ2-7; D may correspond to TRBD1 or TRBD2 (5 bases each). The CDR3 is 16 amino acids. V lost 1 base and J lost 2, with 15 bases in between. Looked up from germline, CDR1 is SGHVS and CDR2 is FNYEAQ.

This sequence joins TRBV20-1 and TRBJ2-3, with TRBD1 matching 7 bases. The ends lost 6 bases at V and 1 base at J; junction bases unmatched: 19. Germline CDR1 DFQATT, CDR2 SNEGSKA (reference sequence). The length of the CDR3 is 18 residues. The CDR3 sequence: CSASTWGTDHEGTDTQYF. CDR3 sequence (DNA): TGCAGTGCGTCAACTTGGGGGACAGATCACGAGGGCACAGATACGCAGTATTTT.

This clonotype was picked up a small number of times. The chain has TRBV12-3 or TRBV12-4 and TRBJ2-1; TRBD2 agrees at 7 bases. The CDR3 runs 16 residues. J gave up 3 bases and V 6 bases, and 11 bases lay outside the gene matches. CDR3 loop: CASSLFPSGDYNEQFF. The CDR3, as DNA: TGTGCCAGCAGCCTCTTTCCTAGCGGAGACTACAATGAGCAGTTCTTC.

This clonotype is a singleton in its sample. The J gene is TRBJ1-5, the V gene TRBV28, with 9 bases matching TRBD1. CDR3 length equals 17 residues. The germline V gene has CDR1 MDHEN and CDR2 SYDVKM. V gave up 2 bases and J gave up 2 bases; unmatched junction bases: 7. CDR3 nucleotide sequence: TGTGCCAGCAGTTTAGTTAAGACAGGGGGTCGCAATCAGCCCCAGCATTTT. The encoded protein is CASSLVKTGGRNQPQHF.

In DNA form, the CDR3 reads TGTGCCAGCAGTAATATGGAATTTAGTGACGAGCAGTACTTC. This codes for CASSNMEFSDEQYF. The chain combines TRBV6-1 with TRBJ2-7, with no clear D. CDR1 and CDR2 (germline): MNHNS, SASEGT. The length of the CDR3 is 14 residues. V gave up 5 bases and J gave up 5 bases, with 16 bases separating them.

This chain connects TRBV6-1 to TRBJ2-3; D is unclear. Per germline, CDR1 MNHNS and CDR2 SASEGT. Trimming took off 7 bases at V and 2 bases at J, with 19 bases between the two ends. The CDR3 extends over 16 amino acids. This chain's CDR3 is CASTPKVQRFTDTQYF. As DNA, the CDR3 is TGTGCCAGCACTCCGAAGGTACAGAGATTCACAGATACGCAGTATTTT.

This clonotype was recorded a few times. The rearrangement uses TRBV5-1 and TRBJ2-3; 10 nucleotides match TRBD2. CDR1 SGHRS and CDR2 YFSETQ come from the germline V gene. This CDR3 comprises 15 residues. V trimming: 5 bases; J trimming: 2 bases; junction bases outside the gene matches: 5. The CDR3 loop is CASSSLAGATDTQYF. The CDR3 DNA reads as TGCGCCAGCAGTAGCCTAGCGGGGGCCACAGATACGCAGTATTTT.